This T cell receptor beta chain stems from a study of blood T cells in healthy people across ages. This clonotype has a count of ten or more. Its antigen is unknown. A J-beta primer mix and a sample-barcoded 5' primer were used in a second PCR of roughly 7 to 12 cycles. A tag from a template-switch adaptor with 12 random nucleotides marked each cDNA molecule. TCRdb independently ran MiXCR on the 5' RACE reads; one entry per CDR3 protein. The profile shows some 1.5 million distinct CDR3 sequences, roughly 30% of them singletons. General study points: Diversity estimated from one million T cells was considered an underestimate.

The sequence came from a woman aged 25 to 39 in good health. Sequenced input: blood.

In nucleotides, the CDR3 is TGTGCCAGCAGCTGGGGTAGCGGGGGGGGGCGAGTCCAGTACTTC. Protein: CASSWGSGGGRVQYF. This chain uses TRBV7-2 with TRBJ2-5; 11 bases are shared with TRBD2. V was clipped by 4 bases and J by 10 bases; unmatched bases: 11. The CDR3 contains 15 residues. The germline V gene has CDR1 SGHTA and CDR2 FQGNSA. Variable domain in full (rest from reference TRBV7-2 and TRBJ2-5): GAGVSQSPSNKVTEKGKDVELRCDPISGHTALYWYRQSLGQGLEFLIYFQGNSAPDKSGLPSDRFSAERTGGSVSTLTIQRTQQEDSAVYLCASSWGSGGGRVQYFGPGTRLLVL.